This entry lists 27 T cell receptor beta chains sequenced from one sample in a study of T cells after posttransplantation cyclophosphamide. Sequencing used immunoSEQ multiplex PCR; TCRdb keeps in-frame clones, though not all of them. The data contain fewer than 55,000 clones, approximately 94% of them singletons. Input material: PBMCs. These receptor sequences come from a woman aged 25 to 45 in good health and a related stem cell transplant donor.

The chain carries TRBV2 and TRBJ1-2; tentatively, D is TRBD1 (5 bases). The CDR3 consists of 15 residues. The germline V and J ends were trimmed by 3 bases and 1 base, with 12 bases remaining between them. Germline lookup yields CDR1 SNHLY and CDR2 FYNNEI. CDR3 region: CASSDDGGGNYGYTF. The DNA for the CDR3 is TGTGCCAGCAGTGATGATGGGGGGGGTAACTATGGCTACACCTTC. The whole variable domain, remainder taken from reference TRBV2 and TRBJ1-2, is EPEVTQTPSHQVTQMGQEVILRCVPISNHLYFYWYRQILGQKVEFLVSFYNNEISEKSEIFDDQFSVERPDGSNFTLKIRSTKLEDSAMYFCASSDDGGGNYGYTFGSGTRLTVV.

V usage is TRBV5-4 and J usage is TRBJ2-7; 11 nucleotides agree with TRBD2. The length of the CDR3 is 14 residues. V lost 4 bases to trimming and J lost 2 bases; unmatched junction nucleotides: 2. Germline loops: CDR1 SGHNT, CDR2 YYREEE (reference sequence). CDR3 region: CASSSSGGAYEQYF. CDR3 in DNA: TGTGCCAGCAGCAGTAGCGGGGGGGCCTACGAGCAGTACTTC.

The genes are TRBV7-2 and TRBJ2-5, with D possibly being TRBD1 (5 bases). Germline V CDR1 and CDR2: SGHTA, FQGNSA. The CDR3 sequence is 14 residues long. The ends were cut back, 3 bases at V and 5 bases at J, with 13 bases in the middle. The CDR3 is CASSFSRAHETQYF. The CDR3 nucleotides read TGTGCCAGCAGCTTCTCCAGGGCCCACGAGACCCAGTACTTC.

V gene TRBV5-4 combines with J gene TRBJ2-7; the D is unclear. This CDR3 is 14 amino acids long. Trimming removed 3 bases at V and 1 base at J, with 11 bases between. Germline values: CDR1 SGHNT, CDR2 YYREEE (reference sequence). CDR3 bases: TGTGCCAGCAGCTCCTTTGGAGTGTCCTACGAGCAGTACTTC. Protein: CASSSFGVSYEQYF.

J is TRBJ1-3 and V is TRBV4-3; TRBD1 matches at 7 bases. The CDR3 runs 17 residues. V trimming: 4 bases; J trimming: 1 base; junction bases outside the gene matches: 10. The germline V gene encodes CDR1 LGHNA and CDR2 YSLEER. The CDR3 sequence is CASSLGGTAISGNTIYF. CDR3 in DNA: TGCGCCAGCAGCCTCGGCGGGACAGCGATTTCTGGAAACACCATATATTTT.

The rearrangement links TRBV19 to TRBJ1-5, with D perhaps matching TRBD1 (6 bases). Germline assignment: CDR1 LNHDA and CDR2 SQIVND (reference sequence). The CDR3 sequence is 15 residues long. The V and J ends lost 4 bases and 2 bases respectively, with 12 bases between them. The CDR3 DNA is TGTGCCAGTAGTAACCAACAGGGACGCAATCAGCCCCAGCATTTT. It specifies CASSNQQGRNQPQHF.

The V gene is TRBV4-3, the J gene TRBJ2-7, with 7 bases aligning to TRBD1. Losses at the gene ends were 2 bases for V and 4 bases for J; bases not matched to a gene: 8. The CDR3 is 15 residues long. The V gene's germline CDR1 is LGHNA and CDR2 YSLEER. Here the CDR3 reads CASSQYRGPGYEQYF. CDR3 nucleotides: TGCGCCAGCAGCCAATACAGGGGCCCGGGATACGAGCAGTACTTC.

Only a few counts were recorded for this clone. The chain has TRBV6-4 and TRBJ2-7; 12 bases fit TRBD2. Losses at the gene ends were 0 bases for V and 6 bases for J; bases not matched to a gene: 3. Germline CDR1 reads MRHNA; CDR2 reads SNTAGT. The CDR3 contains 15 residues. The DNA for the CDR3 is TGTGCCAGCAGTGACTCGACTAGCGGGGGTTCCGAGCAGTACTTC. This sequence encodes CASSDSTSGGSEQYF.

The J gene is TRBJ1-2, the V gene TRBV15; TRBD1 might be the D (5 bases). Trimming removed 1 base at V and 14 bases at J, with 20 bases between. Germline assignment: CDR1 LNHNV and CDR2 YYDKDF (reference sequence). The CDR3 consists of 14 residues. DNA for the CDR3: TGTGCCACCAGCAGAGGCCCGGAGGGGACTTCTAAGACCTTC. Its protein product is CATSRGPEGTSKTF.

The gene calls are TRBV6-5 and TRBJ1-2, with D possibly matching TRBD1 (6 bases). Germline CDR1 is MNHEY and CDR2 is SVGAGI. The V and J ends lost 6 bases and 4 bases respectively, with 12 bases between them. CDR3 size: 13 residues. In DNA, the CDR3 is TGTGCCAGCAGATCCCAGGGGTCCTATGGCTACACCTTC. This codes for CASRSQGSYGYTF.

This chain joins TRBV5-1 and TRBJ1-1; the D gene is possibly TRBD1 (6 bases). The V gene lost 4 bases and the J gene lost 1 base, with 11 bases spanning the gap. Germline values: CDR1 SGHRS, CDR2 YFSETQ. The CDR3 has 14 residues. The CDR3 loop reads CASSATGTNTEAFF. As DNA, the CDR3 is TGCGCCAGCAGCGCAACAGGGACGAACACTGAAGCTTTCTTT.

The chain couples TRBV4-3 to TRBJ2-3; 8 bases line up with TRBD2. CDR3 size: 17 residues. Germline assignment: CDR1 LGHNA and CDR2 YSLEER. V lost 0 bases to trimming and J lost 6 bases; unmatched junction nucleotides: 11. CDR3 residues: CASSQETTGGALDTQYF. The CDR3 DNA sequence: TGCGCCAGCAGCCAAGAAACAACCGGGGGGGCGCTCGATACGCAGTATTTT.

The chain uses TRBV7-7 and TRBJ2-2, with D possibly matching TRBD1 (6 bases). The CDR3 spans 16 residues. Per germline, CDR1 SSHAT and CDR2 FNYEAQ (reference sequence). V dropped 5 bases and J dropped 2 bases, with 15 bases sitting between them. The CDR3 DNA follows: TGTGCCAGCAGCCTAGGTCGGACAGTAAACACCGGGGAGCTGTTTTTT. It is translated as CASSLGRTVNTGELFF.

This sequence joins TRBV6-5 and TRBJ2-2; D remains ambiguous. Trimming took 6 bases from V and 7 from J, leaving 9 bases between them. Germline V lookup: CDR1 MNHEY, CDR2 SVGAGI. The CDR3 has 12 residues. The CDR3 nucleotides read TGTGCCAGCAGACGACTTAACGGGGAGCTGTTTTTT. This sequence encodes CASRRLNGELFF.

The V gene is TRBV21-1, the J gene TRBJ2-5; the table's D call, TRBD1, was not checked against the DNA. TRBV21-1 corresponds to a pseudogene. The CDR3 spans 17 residues. The DNA of the CDR3 is TGTGCCAGCAGCAAAGGTCCCGGGACAGGGAAGTGGGAGACCCAGTACTTC. Amino acid sequence: CASSKGPGTGKWETQYF.

The V gene is TRBV4-1, the J gene TRBJ2-1; D may be TRBD1 (6 bases). CDR3 size: 13 residues. Per the germline V gene, CDR1 is MGHRA and CDR2 is YSYEKL. The V and J ends lost 1 base and 10 bases respectively, with 11 bases between them. CDR3 region: CASSQVGAQEQFF. The CDR3 nucleotides are TGCGCCAGCAGCCAAGTGGGGGCCCAGGAGCAGTTCTTC.

The J gene is TRBJ2-1, the V gene TRBV7-2, with TRBD1 matching over 8 bases. Trimming at V came to 2 bases and at J to 4 bases, leaving 13 bases not matched to a gene. This CDR3 is 18 amino acids long. Per germline, CDR1 SGHTA and CDR2 FQGNSA. The chain's CDR3 is CASSLKGNQGAKYNEQFF. In nucleotides, the CDR3 is TGTGCCAGCAGCTTAAAGGGTAATCAGGGGGCGAAATACAATGAGCAGTTCTTC. The full variable domain, with the rest looked up from reference TRBV7-2 and TRBJ2-1, is GAGVSQSPSNKVTEKGKDVELRCDPISGHTALYWYRQSLGQGLEFLIYFQGNSAPDKSGLPSDRFSAERTGGSVSTLTIQRTQQEDSAVYLCASSLKGNQGAKYNEQFFGPGTRLTVL.

The gene calls are TRBV10-3 and TRBJ2-2, with TRBD2 matching over 8 bases. This CDR3 region has 16 residues. Germline CDR1 and CDR2: ENHRY and SYGVKD. Trimming took 3 bases from V and 2 from J; bases not matched to a gene: 5. As DNA, the CDR3 is TGTGCCATCAGTGACTCGGGACTAGGAAACACCGGGGAGCTGTTTTTT. Translated, it gives CAISDSGLGNTGELFF.

This rearrangement joins TRBV10-3 to TRBJ1-2; D unresolved. This CDR3 has 16 residues. From germline, CDR1 is ENHRY and CDR2 SYGVKD. V was cut by 3 bases and J by 2 bases, with 16 bases left in between. Here the CDR3 DNA reads TGTGCCATCAGTGAAGCGGGAGGAGCGGAGAACTATGGCTACACCTTC. Translating it yields CAISEAGGAENYGYTF.

The chain recombines TRBV14 with TRBJ1-2, with 7 bases matching TRBD1. The germline V gene encodes CDR1 SGHDN and CDR2 FVKESK. The CDR3 is made up of 13 amino acids. J was trimmed by 8 bases and V by 3 bases; bases with no gene match: 6. Here the CDR3 reads CASSHGQARGYTF. The CDR3 DNA reads TGTGCCAGCAGCCACGGACAGGCTCGGGGCTACACCTTC.

CDR3 DNA: TGCGCCAGCAGCTTCGCAAGAGGAACTGAAGCTTTCTTT. Its translation: CASSFARGTEAFF. The chain uses TRBV5-1 and TRBJ1-1; D is ambiguous. Deletions cut 2 bases from V and 5 bases from J, with 10 bases between. The CDR3 is 13 amino acids. The germline V gene has CDR1 SGHRS and CDR2 YFSETQ. The variable domain in full, completed from reference TRBV5-1 and TRBJ1-1, reads KAGVTQTPRYLIKTRGQQVTLSCSPISGHRSVSWYQQTPGQGLQFLFEYFSETQRNKGNFPGRFSGRQFSNSRSEMNVSTLELGDSALYLCASSFARGTEAFFGQGTRLTVV.

This clone was found once. This chain links TRBV6-6 with TRBJ1-4; maybe TRBD1 (5 bases). Germline CDR1 reads MNHNY; CDR2 reads SVGAGI (reference sequence). The CDR3 extends over 15 amino acids. Between the trimmed V and J ends, which lost 1 base and 4 bases, there was a span of 10 bases. DNA of the CDR3: TGTGCCAGCAGTTACTTTGGGGCAGTTAATGAAAAACTGTTTTTT. Amino acids: CASSYFGAVNEKLFF.

In the case of this clone: Other DNA sequences within the sample encode an identical CDR3. The genes are TRBV6-6 and TRBJ2-1; TRBD2 matches 7 bases. Unmatched junction bases numbered 15, after V lost 6 bases and J lost 7 bases. The CDR3 runs to 16 residues. Germline CDR1 MNHNY, CDR2 SVGAGI (reference sequence). The CDR3 sequence: CASRFTGRGWENEQFF. CDR3 nucleotide sequence: TGTGCCAGCAGATTTACGGGGCGGGGGTGGGAGAATGAGCAGTTCTTC.

This chain links TRBV6-5 with TRBJ1-2, with 7 bases that match TRBD1. V was clipped by 11 bases and J by 4 bases; unmatched bases: 4. The CDR3 loop spans 11 amino acids. Germline assignment: CDR1 MNHEY and CDR2 SVGAGI. The CDR3 bases are TGTGCCTCAGGGGGAGGCTATGGCTACACCTTC. This encodes CASGGGYGYTF.

This clone was recorded only once. The rearrangement links TRBV5-1 to TRBJ2-3; D is possibly TRBD1 (6 bases). V was clipped by 2 bases and J by 3 bases, with 16 bases between them. The CDR3 loop spans 16 amino acids. CDR1 SGHRS and CDR2 YFSETQ come from the germline V gene. The CDR3 protein is CASSFQARQATDTQYF. In DNA, the CDR3 is TGCGCCAGCAGCTTCCAGGCCCGACAGGCTACAGATACGCAGTATTTT.

The chain couples TRBV9 to TRBJ2-2, with D maybe TRBD1 (5 bases). The CDR3 consists of 13 residues. The germline gives CDR1 SGDLS, CDR2 YYNGEE. Trimming left V 4 bases short and J 9 bases short, with 13 bases between. The chain's CDR3 is CASSQGSPWELFF. DNA for the CDR3: TGTGCCAGCAGCCAGGGCAGTCCATGGGAGCTGTTTTTT.

The chain combines TRBV6-5 with TRBJ2-5; TRBD2 aligns across 14 bases. V dropped 6 bases and J dropped 4; count of bases not matched to a gene: 4. Looked up from germline, CDR1 is MNHEY and CDR2 is SVGAGI. The CDR3 runs to 15 residues. The CDR3 region has the DNA TGTGCCAGCAGGACTAGCGGGGGGGCGGGAGAGACCCAGTACTTC. It yields the protein CASRTSGGAGETQYF.